Each of the 22 T cell receptor beta chains below was sequenced from the same sample in a study of Tregs in tolerant kidney transplant recipients. Data came from immunoSEQ multiplex PCR; TCRdb stores just in-frame clones and leaves some out. The sample records 70,000 to 95,000 clones, about 91% being singletons. Source: Tregs from blood, taken before the transplant. Receptor source: a human donor who received a combined kidney and bone marrow transplant.

The J gene is TRBJ1-3, the V gene TRBV29-1; D gene unclear. With 7 bases removed from V and 3 bases from J, the gap between germline ends came to 7 bases. Germline V CDR1 and CDR2: SQVTM, ANQGSEA. The CDR3 runs to 11 residues. The CDR3 sequence is CSGGDGNTIYF. CDR3 nucleotides: TGCAGCGGTGGTGATGGAAACACCATATATTTT.

The chain couples TRBV27 to TRBJ2-7; D unresolved. Trimming took off 2 bases at V and 2 bases at J, with 7 bases between the two ends. CDR1 MNHEY and CDR2 SMNVEV come from the germline V gene (reference sequence). This CDR3 comprises 13 residues. CDR3 region: CASSLSSPYEQYF. Written as DNA, the CDR3 is TGTGCCAGCAGTTTAAGTAGTCCCTACGAGCAGTACTTC.

The J gene is TRBJ1-5, the V gene TRBV7-8; D call uncertain. The CDR3 is 15 residues long. Between the trimmed V and J ends, which lost 1 base and 6 bases, there was a span of 13 bases. CDR1 SGHVS and CDR2 FQNEAQ come from the germline V gene. The chain's CDR3 is CASSLDRVFVQPQHF. In DNA, the CDR3 is TGTGCCAGCAGCTTAGATCGGGTTTTCGTTCAGCCCCAGCATTTT.

A single count supports this clone. The chain carries TRBV6-6 and TRBJ1-1, with D tentatively TRBD1 (5 bases). There are 14 residues in the CDR3. CDR1 and CDR2 from the germline V gene are MNHNY and SVGAGI (reference sequence). V shed 5 bases and J shed 4 bases, with 14 bases lying between them. In nucleotides, the CDR3 is TGTGCCAGCAGTACGGCCAGGGAGAGCACTGAAGCTTTCTTT. It encodes CASSTARESTEAFF.

The V call is TRBV5-1, the J call TRBJ2-1; perhaps TRBD1 as D (5 bases). The CDR3 loop spans 15 amino acids. V was cut by 6 bases and J by 4 bases, with 17 bases left in between. The V gene's germline CDR1 is SGHRS and CDR2 YFSETQ. The DNA of the CDR3 is TGCGCCAGCAACCACCTAGGACAAGAATACAATGAGCAGTTCTTC. Encoded protein: CASNHLGQEYNEQFF.

V is TRBV7-9 and J is TRBJ1-6, with TRBD1 as a possible D gene (6 bases). The CDR3 sequence is 15 residues long. V was cut by 5 bases and J by 8 bases, with 16 bases left in between. CDR1 and CDR2 from the germline V gene are SEHNR and FQNEAQ (reference sequence). CDR3 in amino acids: CASSPRGIRDSPLHF. The CDR3 DNA sequence: TGTGCCAGCAGCCCCAGGGGTATAAGGGATTCACCCCTCCACTTT.

The rearrangement uses TRBV18 and TRBJ1-1, with 7 bases identical to TRBD1. CDR1 and CDR2 from the germline V gene are KGHSH and LQKENI. CDR3 size: 12 residues. V lost 6 bases, J lost 11 bases, and 9 bases stayed unmatched. The CDR3 DNA sequence: TGTGCCAGCTCCCTCGACAGGGACGGGGCTTTCTTT. Translating it yields CASSLDRDGAFF.

The rearrangement links TRBV2 to TRBJ1-1; no firm D call. The germline CDR1 and CDR2 sequences are SNHLY and FYNNEI. Trimming removed 7 bases at V and 4 bases at J, with 10 bases between. This CDR3 is built from 12 residues. CDR3 DNA sequence: TGTGCCAGCACCGTATTAGGCACTGAAGCTTTCTTT. This gives the protein CASTVLGTEAFF.

The V gene is TRBV6-5, the J gene TRBJ2-2; D perhaps matches TRBD1 (5 bases). V was clipped by 7 bases and J by 1 base, with 10 bases between them. The CDR3 loop spans 14 amino acids. Germline V gives CDR1 MNHEY, CDR2 SVGAGI. In nucleotides, the CDR3 is TGTGCCAGCAATATGCAGGGGAACACCGGGGAGCTGTTTTTT. This sequence encodes CASNMQGNTGELFF.

This clone occurred once. The chain carries TRBV14 and TRBJ1-4, with D maybe TRBD1 (6 bases). This CDR3 contains 15 residues. The germline CDR1 and CDR2 sequences are SGHDN and FVKESK. Trimming removed 1 base from V and 8 bases from J, with 14 bases in between. CDR3 DNA: TGTGCCAGCAGCCAAGTTTCGGCCAGGGGAGAAAAACTGTTTTTT. Its translation is CASSQVSARGEKLFF.

The chain links TRBV6-1 to TRBJ2-2, with 10 nucleotides matching TRBD2. The CDR3 runs 15 residues. Germline CDR1 and CDR2: MNHNS and SASEGT. The CDR3 reads CASGGQREGHRELFF. CDR3 bases: TGTGCGTCGGGTGGCCAGCGGGAGGGTCACCGGGAGCTGTTTTTT.

The chain recombines TRBV5-1 with TRBJ2-3; no clear D. The CDR3 is 14 residues long. CDR1 is SGHRS and CDR2 is YFSETQ in the germline V gene. The ends were cut back, 0 bases at V and 2 bases at J, with 7 bases in the middle. The CDR3 reads CASSLGRATDTQYF. Here the CDR3 DNA reads TGCGCCAGCAGCTTGGGTAGGGCCACAGATACGCAGTATTTT.

The chain uses TRBV28 and TRBJ1-1, with TRBD1 matching 10 bases. This CDR3 is 16 amino acids long. J gave up 1 base and V 5 bases, and 7 bases lay outside the gene matches. The germline V gene has CDR1 MDHEN and CDR2 SYDVKM. The CDR3 is CASSARQGAGNTEAFF. CDR3 coding DNA: TGTGCCAGCAGTGCGCGACAGGGGGCAGGGAACACTGAAGCTTTCTTT.

This chain connects TRBV19 to TRBJ1-5; the D is unclear. V dropped 7 bases and J dropped 4 bases, with 8 bases sitting between them. Germline V gene data show CDR1 as LNHDA and CDR2 as SQIVND (reference sequence). This CDR3 is built from 12 residues. The CDR3 sequence: CASTRGNQPQHF. Written as DNA, the CDR3 is TGTGCCAGTACACGTGGAAATCAGCCCCAGCATTTT.

The chain has TRBV20-1 and TRBJ2-3; D is ambiguous. This CDR3 is built from 11 residues. CDR1 and CDR2 from the germline V gene are DFQATT and SNEGSKA (reference sequence). Trimming took off 3 bases at V and 6 bases at J, with 7 bases between the two ends. For the CDR3, the DNA is TGCAGTGCTAGCCAAAAGGATACGCAGTATTTT. Encoded protein: CSASQKDTQYF.

The chain joins TRBV18 to TRBJ2-3; TRBD2 is a possible D gene (6 bases). V lost 2 bases and J 5 bases, leaving 17 bases between the germline ends. The CDR3 has 16 amino acids. CDR1 and CDR2 from the germline V gene are KGHSH and LQKENI. DNA of the CDR3: TGTGCCAGCTCACCAGTCCAGGGACTGAGAATAGATACGCAGTATTTT. Translated, it gives CASSPVQGLRIDTQYF.

The rearrangement uses TRBV25-1 and TRBJ2-5; the D gene is possibly TRBD1 (7 bases). CDR3 length: 16 amino acids. Germline loops: CDR1 MGHDK, CDR2 SYGVNS. V was pared by 2 bases and J by 5 bases, with 18 bases between. CDR3 nucleotide sequence: TGTGCCAGCAGTGAACCAAGACAGGGCGCGGGGGAGACCCAGTACTTC. Translation: CASSEPRQGAGETQYF.

This clone turned up a few times. Germline is not matched at one junction end, which may reflect a read error. The chain carries TRBV7-9 and TRBJ2-7; 7 bases agree with TRBD1. This CDR3 region has 15 residues. The germline V gene encodes CDR1 SEHNR and CDR2 FQNEAQ (reference sequence). CDR3 in DNA: TGTGCCAGCAGCCCGCAACAGGGGCCGCTGATCCCTACGAGCTTC. This codes for CASSPQQGPLIPTSF.

The gene calls are TRBV7-8 and TRBJ1-1; D gene uncertain. Germline V gene data show CDR1 as SGHVS and CDR2 as FQNEAQ. With 1 base removed from V and 5 bases from J, the gap between germline ends came to 14 bases. This CDR3 has 15 residues. In DNA, the CDR3 is TGTGCCAGCAGCTTAGAATATTCGGCGAGTACTGAAGCTTTCTTT. The encoded protein is CASSLEYSASTEAFF.

The V and J genes are TRBV27 and TRBJ1-2, with D perhaps TRBD1 (5 bases). The CDR3 extends over 14 amino acids. From germline, CDR1 is MNHEY and CDR2 SMNVEV (reference sequence). The V gene lost 10 bases and the J gene lost 4 bases, with 19 bases spanning the gap. The CDR3 coding sequence is TGTGCCACCTCAAAGGCGCAGGGCGGCTATGGCTACACCTTC. It codes for CATSKAQGGYGYTF.

In this sample, this clone turned up a few times. The chain uses TRBV18 and TRBJ2-7; the match to TRBD1 covers 12 bases. This CDR3 has 17 residues. V shed 5 bases and J 7 bases; nucleotides not matched to a gene: 15. The germline gives CDR1 KGHSH, CDR2 LQKENI. The CDR3: CASSAQTTGTGGGEQYF. In DNA form, the CDR3 reads TGTGCCAGCTCAGCTCAAACTACCGGGACAGGGGGCGGGGAGCAGTACTTC.

To note about this clone: The same CDR3 is also encoded by other DNA sequences in this sample. This sequence joins TRBV19 and TRBJ1-1; TRBD1 might be the D (5 bases). This CDR3 has 13 amino acids. V was clipped by 6 bases and J by 0 bases, with 8 bases between them. Germline assignment: CDR1 LNHDA and CDR2 SQIVND (reference sequence). DNA for the CDR3: TGTGCCAGTAGCGACAGATTGAACACTGAAGCTTTCTTT. Translation gives CASSDRLNTEAFF.